A single sample is the source of the 18 T cell receptor beta chains below, sequenced in a study of CD8 T cells in Susac syndrome. RNA in amounts of about 0.45 to 1 ug was reverse transcribed with random hexamers. TCRdb re-analysed the immunoSEQ multiplex PCR reads in MiXCR, keeping a single row per CDR3 protein. The sample yields about 200,000 distinct CDR3 sequences, around 90% seen once. The sample consisted of CD4+ T cells from PBMCs. Every receptor here comes from a human donor with Susac syndrome.

CDR3 nucleotide sequence: TGTGCCAGCAGGGCCTCAGGGACAGTTGAAGCTTTCTTT. Translated: CASRASGTVEAFF. The chain carries TRBV12-3 or TRBV12-4 and TRBJ1-1; 7 bases are shared with TRBD1. The J segment lost 7 bases and the V segment lost 6 bases, leaving 8 bases of the junction unmatched. The CDR3 consists of 13 residues.

The V call is TRBV4-1, the J call TRBJ1-2, with D perhaps matching TRBD1 (6 bases). The length of the CDR3 is 14 residues. The V gene lost 0 bases and the J gene lost 5 bases, with 10 bases spanning the gap. Germline CDR1 reads MGHRA; CDR2 reads YSYEKL. For the CDR3, the DNA is TGCGCCAGCAGCCAAGATCCAACAGGGTATGGCTACACCTTC. Its protein product is CASSQDPTGYGYTF.

The chain recombines TRBV4-2 with TRBJ2-2; 8 bases are shared with TRBD2. V shed 4 bases, J shed 1 base, and the junction held 8 bases outside the gene matches. In germline, CDR1 is LGHNA, CDR2 YNFKEQ. This CDR3 has 17 amino acids. CDR3 region: CASSPSGLAGNTGELFF. The CDR3 coding sequence is TGTGCCAGCAGCCCGTCGGGGCTAGCGGGGAACACCGGGGAGCTGTTTTTT.

The V call is TRBV7-8, the J call TRBJ2-7, with 11 bases fitting TRBD2. CDR1 SGHVS and CDR2 FQNEAQ come from the germline V gene. V shed 4 bases, J shed 6 bases, and the junction held 17 bases outside the gene matches. The CDR3 is made up of 18 amino acids. CDR3 sequence: CASSSRSLTSGRSGEQYF. Here the CDR3 DNA reads TGTGCCAGCAGCTCCCGCTCCCTTACTAGCGGGAGATCAGGCGAGCAGTACTTC.

This rearrangement joins TRBV29-1 to TRBJ2-5, with D unresolved. The CDR3 contains 10 residues. The V and J ends lost 4 bases and 3 bases respectively, with 3 bases between them. Germline V gene sequence: CDR1 SQVTM, CDR2 ANQGSEA. Here the CDR3 reads CSVVKETQYF. The CDR3 nucleotides are TGCAGCGTTGTGAAAGAGACCCAGTACTTC.

This chain connects TRBV12-3 or TRBV12-4 to TRBJ2-1; 7 nucleotides align to TRBD2. V lost 3 bases, J lost 8 bases, and 10 bases stayed unmatched. The CDR3 is made up of 15 amino acids. CDR3 bases: TGTGCCAGCAGTTTGCGTCACGCAGCGGGGCATGAGCAGTTCTTC. This gives the protein CASSLRHAAGHEQFF.

J is TRBJ2-1 and V is TRBV29-1; D perhaps matches TRBD1 (5 bases). Germline V gene sequence: CDR1 SQVTM, CDR2 ANQGSEA. This CDR3 contains 12 residues. Trimming took 4 bases from V and 4 from J, leaving 8 bases between them. This CDR3 is CSVVQVYNEQFF. CDR3 DNA: TGCAGCGTTGTACAGGTTTACAATGAGCAGTTCTTC.

The chain couples TRBV12-3 or TRBV12-4 to TRBJ2-1; D remains unclear. Trimming took 10 bases from V and 6 from J, leaving 10 bases between them. The CDR3 runs 11 residues. Here the CDR3 DNA reads TGTGCCACCGCCTTCTCCAATGAGCAGTTCTTC. As protein: CATAFSNEQFF.

The chain carries TRBV28 and TRBJ1-4, with a weak D call TRBD1 (5 bases). This CDR3 spans 12 amino acids. V was pared by 7 bases and J by 5 bases, with 8 bases between. From germline, CDR1 is MDHEN and CDR2 SYDVKM. The CDR3 loop is CASMGPNEKLFF. As DNA, the CDR3 is TGTGCCAGCATGGGACCGAATGAAAAACTGTTTTTT.

The chain has TRBV12-3 or TRBV12-4 and TRBJ2-2; D is perhaps TRBD1 (5 bases). V was pared by 8 bases and J by 5 bases, with 18 bases between. The CDR3 is 15 residues long. The CDR3 here is CASREQVVLTGELFF. The CDR3 nucleotides are TGTGCCAGCCGAGAACAGGTAGTCCTGACCGGGGAGCTGTTTTTT.

This clonotype was seen a handful of times. This chain joins TRBV7-2 and TRBJ1-5; tentatively, D is TRBD1 (5 bases). V gave up 5 bases and J gave up 6 bases, with 14 bases separating them. The CDR3 spans 14 residues. Looked up from germline, CDR1 is SGHTA and CDR2 is FQGNSA. The CDR3 loop is CASSPGIVGQPQHF. The CDR3 DNA reads TGTGCCAGCAGCCCAGGGATTGTGGGTCAGCCCCAGCATTTT.

This clonotype has a handful of counts. The chain uses TRBV5-6 and TRBJ1-2, with D unclear. The CDR3 extends over 13 amino acids. Per germline, CDR1 SGHDT and CDR2 YYEEEE. V lost 5 bases, J lost 8 bases, and 16 bases lay in between. The CDR3 nucleotides read TGTGCCAGCAGTTCCGGCACAAGAGGGGGCTACACCTTC. Residues: CASSSGTRGGYTF.

The chain combines TRBV5-6 with TRBJ2-5, with D perhaps matching TRBD2 (6 bases). V lost 0 bases and J 5 bases, leaving 11 bases between the germline ends. CDR1 and CDR2 (germline): SGHDT, YYEEEE. The CDR3 is 14 residues long. Written as DNA, the CDR3 is TGTGCCAGCAGCTTGGAATGGCTAGCGGAGACCCAGTACTTC. Translating gives CASSLEWLAETQYF.

The chain uses TRBV20-1 and TRBJ2-7; D is ambiguous. The germline CDR1 and CDR2 sequences are DFQATT and SNEGSKA (reference sequence). Deletions cut 3 bases from V and 2 bases from J, with 11 bases between. The CDR3 is made up of 13 amino acids. The CDR3 nucleotides are TGCAGTGCTAGCTTCCAGGAGACCTACGAGCAGTACTTC. Residues: CSASFQETYEQYF.

This chain uses TRBV4-1 with TRBJ1-3; perhaps TRBD1 as D (5 bases). The CDR3 length is 17 residues. The germline gives CDR1 MGHRA, CDR2 YSYEKL. V was cut by 0 bases and J by 4 bases, with 16 bases left in between. The CDR3, as DNA: TGCGCCAGCAGCCAAGATGGGCCTGACAGACCAGGAAACACCATATATTTT. Its protein product is CASSQDGPDRPGNTIYF.

In nucleotides, the CDR3 is TGTGCCAGCAGCTTACGGCAGGGATTGGAAAACACCGGGGAGCTGTTTTTT. Its translation is CASSLRQGLENTGELFF. The rearrangement links TRBV7-6 to TRBJ2-2, with D tentatively TRBD1 (5 bases). CDR1 and CDR2 (germline): SGHVS, FNYEAQ. This CDR3 has 17 amino acids. V lost 2 bases, J lost 2 bases, and 15 bases lay in between.

The V and J genes are TRBV12-3 or TRBV12-4 and TRBJ2-2; 7 nucleotides line up with TRBD1. The CDR3 is made up of 16 amino acids. V trimming: 5 bases; J trimming: 0 bases; junction bases outside the gene matches: 6. CDR3 sequence (DNA): TGTGCCAGCAGTGGACAGGAGATCACGAACACCGGGGAGCTGTTTTTT. Its translation: CASSGQEITNTGELFF.

CDR3 sequence: CATSRDLGDEQYF. CDR3 sequence (DNA): TGTGCCACCAGCAGAGATCTGGGGGACGAGCAGTACTTC. This chain uses TRBV15 with TRBJ2-7; possibly TRBD1 or TRBD2 for D (5 bases each). The CDR3 runs to 13 residues. Germline V gene lookup returns CDR1 LNHNV and CDR2 YYDKDF (reference sequence). V was shortened by 0 bases and J by 5 bases, with 8 bases between the two germline ends.